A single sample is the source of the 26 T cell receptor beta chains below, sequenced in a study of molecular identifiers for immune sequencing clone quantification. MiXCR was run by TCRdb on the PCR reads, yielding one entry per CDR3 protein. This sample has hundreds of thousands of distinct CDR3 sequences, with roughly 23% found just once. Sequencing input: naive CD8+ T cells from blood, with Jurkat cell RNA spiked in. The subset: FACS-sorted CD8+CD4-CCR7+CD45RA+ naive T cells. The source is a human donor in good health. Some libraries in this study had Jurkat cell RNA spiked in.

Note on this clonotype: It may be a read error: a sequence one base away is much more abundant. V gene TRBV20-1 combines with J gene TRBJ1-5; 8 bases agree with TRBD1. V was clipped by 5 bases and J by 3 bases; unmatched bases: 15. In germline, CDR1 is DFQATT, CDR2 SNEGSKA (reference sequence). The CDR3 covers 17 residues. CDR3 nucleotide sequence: TGCAGTGCTGCGCGCGTCTTCGGGACAGGCTACAATCAGCCCCAGCATTTT. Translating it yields CSAARVFGTGYNQPQHF.

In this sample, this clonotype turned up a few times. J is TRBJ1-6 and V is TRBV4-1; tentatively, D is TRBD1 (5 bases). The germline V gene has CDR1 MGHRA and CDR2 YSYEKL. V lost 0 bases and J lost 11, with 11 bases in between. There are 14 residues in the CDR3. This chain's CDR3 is CASSQDLWGPPLHF. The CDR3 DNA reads TGCGCCAGCAGCCAAGATCTATGGGGCCCACCCCTCCACTTT.

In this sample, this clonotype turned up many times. The CDR3 is CASSLAGGVNIQYF. The CDR3 DNA sequence: TGTGCCAGCAGCTTAGCAGGGGGCGTAAACATTCAGTACTTC. The chain couples TRBV7-2 to TRBJ2-4; 7 bases map to TRBD1. Germline V gene data show CDR1 as SGHTA and CDR2 as FQGNSA. The CDR3 contains 14 residues. V lost 0 bases to trimming and J lost 6 bases; unmatched junction nucleotides: 2.

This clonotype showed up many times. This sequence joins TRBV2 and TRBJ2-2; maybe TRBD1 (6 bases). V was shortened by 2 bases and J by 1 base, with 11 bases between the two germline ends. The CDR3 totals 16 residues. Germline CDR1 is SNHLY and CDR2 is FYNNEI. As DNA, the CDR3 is TGTGCCAGCAGTGAAACGACAGGACAGAACACCGGGGAGCTGTTTTTT. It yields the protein CASSETTGQNTGELFF.

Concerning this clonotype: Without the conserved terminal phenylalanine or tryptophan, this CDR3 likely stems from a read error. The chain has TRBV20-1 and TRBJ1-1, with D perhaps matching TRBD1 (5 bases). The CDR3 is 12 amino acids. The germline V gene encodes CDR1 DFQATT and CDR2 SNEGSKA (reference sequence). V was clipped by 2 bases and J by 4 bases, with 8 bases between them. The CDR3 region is CSARQGGTEAFS. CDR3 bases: TGCAGTGCTAGACAGGGCGGCACTGAAGCTTTCTCT.

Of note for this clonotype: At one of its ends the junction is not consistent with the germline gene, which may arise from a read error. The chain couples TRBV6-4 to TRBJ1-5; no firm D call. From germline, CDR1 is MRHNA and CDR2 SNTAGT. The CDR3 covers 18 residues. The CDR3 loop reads CASSTDRVTDYSNQPQRF. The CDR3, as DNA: TGTGCCAGCAGTACCGACCGGGTGACGGACTATAGCAATCAGCCCCAGCGTTTT.

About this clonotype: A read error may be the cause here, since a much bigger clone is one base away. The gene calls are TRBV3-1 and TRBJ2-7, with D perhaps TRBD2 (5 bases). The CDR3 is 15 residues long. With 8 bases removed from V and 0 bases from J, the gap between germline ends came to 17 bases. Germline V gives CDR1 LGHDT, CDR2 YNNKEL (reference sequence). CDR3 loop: CASGPQAGRSYEQYF. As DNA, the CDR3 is TGTGCCAGCGGCCCCCAGGCGGGTCGCTCCTACGAGCAGTACTTC.

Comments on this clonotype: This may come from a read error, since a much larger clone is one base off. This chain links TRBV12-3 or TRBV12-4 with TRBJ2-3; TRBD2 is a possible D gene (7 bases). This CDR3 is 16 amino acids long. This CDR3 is CASSPAGAVKAEAQCF. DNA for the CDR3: TGTGCCAGCAGCCCCGCGGGGGCGGTAAAGGCTGAGGCGCAGTGTTTT.

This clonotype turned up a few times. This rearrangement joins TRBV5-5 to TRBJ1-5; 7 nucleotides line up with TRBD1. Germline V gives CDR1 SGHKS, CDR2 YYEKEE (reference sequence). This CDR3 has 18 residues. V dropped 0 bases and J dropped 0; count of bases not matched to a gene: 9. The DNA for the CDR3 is TGTGCCAGCAGCTTGGCGGACAGGAATATGGGTAGCAATCAGCCCCAGCATTTT. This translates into CASSLADRNMGSNQPQHF.

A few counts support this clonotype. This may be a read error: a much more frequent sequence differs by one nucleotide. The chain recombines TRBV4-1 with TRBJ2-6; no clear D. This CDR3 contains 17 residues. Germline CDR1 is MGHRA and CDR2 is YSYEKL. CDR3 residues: CAGSQGQPISGANVLTF. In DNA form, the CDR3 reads TGCGCCGGCAGCCAAGGGCAGCCCATCTCTGGGGCCAACGTCCTGACTTTC.

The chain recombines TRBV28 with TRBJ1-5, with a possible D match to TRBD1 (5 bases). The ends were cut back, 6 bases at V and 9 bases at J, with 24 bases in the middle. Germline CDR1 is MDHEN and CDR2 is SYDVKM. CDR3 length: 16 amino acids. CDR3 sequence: CASSPPGQTIGGPQHF. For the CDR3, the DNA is TGTGCCAGCAGCCCCCCCGGCCAGACTATCGGGGGGCCCCAGCATTTT.

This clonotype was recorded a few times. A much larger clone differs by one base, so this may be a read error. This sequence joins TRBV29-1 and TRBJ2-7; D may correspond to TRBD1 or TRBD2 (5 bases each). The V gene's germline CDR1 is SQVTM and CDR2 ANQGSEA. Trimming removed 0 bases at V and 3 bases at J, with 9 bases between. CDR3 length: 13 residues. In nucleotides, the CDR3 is TGCAGCGTTGAAGAGGGGGAGTGCTACGAGCAGTACTTC. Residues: CSVEEGECYEQYF.

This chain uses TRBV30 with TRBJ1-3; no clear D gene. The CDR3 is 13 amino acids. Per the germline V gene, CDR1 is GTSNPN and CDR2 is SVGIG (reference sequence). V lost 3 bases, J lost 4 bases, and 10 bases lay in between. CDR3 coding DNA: TGTGCCTGGAGCCCCGGCCCAGGAAACACCATATATTTT. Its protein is CAWSPGPGNTIYF.

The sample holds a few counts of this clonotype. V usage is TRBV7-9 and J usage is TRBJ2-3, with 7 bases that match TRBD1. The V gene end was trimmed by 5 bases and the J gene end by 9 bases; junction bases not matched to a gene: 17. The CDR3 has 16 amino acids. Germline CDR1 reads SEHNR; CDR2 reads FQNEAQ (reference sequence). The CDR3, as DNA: TGTGCCAGCAGCGGGGGACAGATGGGTACGAGGGGAACGCAGTATTTT. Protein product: CASSGGQMGTRGTQYF.

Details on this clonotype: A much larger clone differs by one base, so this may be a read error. The CDR3 reads CASSEALRRSSYKQYF. The CDR3 bases are TGTGCCAGCAGTGAAGCGCTTCGGCGGAGCTCCTACAAGCAGTACTTC. V and J are TRBV2 and TRBJ2-7; unclear D gene. Germline-derived CDR1 and CDR2 are SNHLY and FYNNEI. CDR3 size: 16 residues. Drawing the rest from reference TRBV2 and TRBJ2-7, the complete variable domain is EPEVTQTPSHQVTQMGQEVILRCVPISNHLYFYWYRQILGQKVEFLVSFYNNEISEKSEIFDDQFSVERPDGSNFTLKIRSTKLEDSAMYFCASSEALRRSSYKQYFGPGTRLTVT.

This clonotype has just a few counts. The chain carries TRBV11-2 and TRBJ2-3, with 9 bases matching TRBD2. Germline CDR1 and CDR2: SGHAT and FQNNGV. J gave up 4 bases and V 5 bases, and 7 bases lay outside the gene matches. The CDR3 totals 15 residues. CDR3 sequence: CASSTSSGMADTQYF. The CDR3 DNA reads TGTGCCAGCAGCACCTCTAGCGGGATGGCAGATACGCAGTATTTT.

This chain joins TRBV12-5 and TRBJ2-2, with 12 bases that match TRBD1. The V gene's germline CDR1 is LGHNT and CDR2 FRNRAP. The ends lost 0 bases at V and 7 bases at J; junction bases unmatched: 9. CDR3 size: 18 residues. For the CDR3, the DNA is TGTGCTAGTGGTTTGGTCGCCGTGGGACAGGGGGCCCACGGGGAGCTGTTTTTT. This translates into CASGLVAVGQGAHGELFF. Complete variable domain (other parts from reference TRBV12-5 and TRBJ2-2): DARVTQTPRHKVTEMGQEVTMRCQPILGHNTVFWYRQTMMQGLELLAYFRNRAPLDDSGMPKDRFSAEMPDATLATLKIQPSEPRDSAVYFCASGLVAVGQGAHGELFFGEGSRLTVL.

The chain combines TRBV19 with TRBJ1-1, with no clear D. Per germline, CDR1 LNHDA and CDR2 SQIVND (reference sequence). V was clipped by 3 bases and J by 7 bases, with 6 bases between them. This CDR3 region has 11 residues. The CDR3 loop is CASSIRDEAFF. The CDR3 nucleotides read TGTGCCAGTAGTATCCGGGATGAAGCTTTCTTT.

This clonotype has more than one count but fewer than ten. Here the CDR3 reads CASSFFLGPKKETQYF. The CDR3 nucleotides read TGTGCCAGCAGCTTTTTTCTGGGGCCAAAGAAAGAGACCCAGTACTTC. J is TRBJ2-5 and V is TRBV7-9, with D possibly TRBD1 on 5 matching bases. From germline, CDR1 is SEHNR and CDR2 FQNEAQ (reference sequence). V lost 3 bases, J lost 3 bases, and 17 bases lay in between. The CDR3 runs 16 residues.

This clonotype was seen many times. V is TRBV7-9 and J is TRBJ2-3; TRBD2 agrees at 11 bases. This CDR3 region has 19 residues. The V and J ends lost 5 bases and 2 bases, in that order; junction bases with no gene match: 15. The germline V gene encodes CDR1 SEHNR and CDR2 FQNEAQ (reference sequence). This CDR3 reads CASSPRASGGPLLTDTQYF. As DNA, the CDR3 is TGTGCCAGCAGCCCTCGGGCTAGCGGGGGGCCACTACTCACAGATACGCAGTATTTT.

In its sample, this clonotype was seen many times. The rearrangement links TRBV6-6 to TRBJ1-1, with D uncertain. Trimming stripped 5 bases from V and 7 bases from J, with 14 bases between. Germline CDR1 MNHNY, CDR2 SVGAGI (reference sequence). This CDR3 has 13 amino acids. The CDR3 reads CASSASEGGEAFF. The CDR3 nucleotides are TGTGCCAGCAGTGCCTCGGAGGGAGGTGAAGCTTTCTTT.

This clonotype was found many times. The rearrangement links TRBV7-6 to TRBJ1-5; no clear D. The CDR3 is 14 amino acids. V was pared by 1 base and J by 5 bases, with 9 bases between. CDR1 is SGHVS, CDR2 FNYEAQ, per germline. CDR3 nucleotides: TGTGCCAGCAGCTTAGTTATAGACGATCAGCCCCAGCATTTT. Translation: CASSLVIDDQPQHF.

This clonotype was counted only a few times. The CDR3 region has the DNA TGTGCCAGCAGCTTACGCGGGAGCCCATATGAAGCTTTCTTT. It yields the protein CASSLRGSPYEAFF. The chain combines TRBV13 with TRBJ1-1; D gene ambiguous. There are 14 residues in the CDR3. Germline V lookup: CDR1 PRHDT, CDR2 FYEKMQ (reference sequence). Trimming cost V 2 bases and J 7 bases, with 14 bases left between them.

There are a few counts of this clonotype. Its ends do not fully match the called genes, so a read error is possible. CDR3 residues: CAGSLFQETQYF. CDR3 coding DNA: TGTGCCGGCAGCTTATTTCAAGAGACCCAGTACTTC. This chain links TRBV7-9 with TRBJ2-5, with D uncertain. Germline CDR1 reads SEHNR; CDR2 reads FQNEAQ (reference sequence). CDR3 size: 12 residues. Variable domain in full (rest from reference TRBV7-9 and TRBJ2-5): DTGVSQNPRHKITKRGQNVTFRCDPISEHNRLYWYRQTLGQGPEFLTYFQNEAQLEKSRLLSDRFSAERPKGSFSTLEIQRTEQGDSAMYLCAGSLFQETQYFGPGTRLLVL.

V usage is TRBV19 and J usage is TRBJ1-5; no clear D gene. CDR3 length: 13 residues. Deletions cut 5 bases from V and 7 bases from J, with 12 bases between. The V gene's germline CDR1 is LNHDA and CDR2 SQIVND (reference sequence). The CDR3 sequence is CASSVTVIQPQHF. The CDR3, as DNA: TGTGCCAGTAGTGTCACGGTGATCCAGCCCCAGCATTTT.

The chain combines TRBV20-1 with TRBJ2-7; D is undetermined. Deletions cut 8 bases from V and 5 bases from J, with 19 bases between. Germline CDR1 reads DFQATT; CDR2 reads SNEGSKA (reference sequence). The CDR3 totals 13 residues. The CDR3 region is CSSPEVSYHEQYF. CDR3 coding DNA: TGCAGTTCACCGGAAGTGAGCTACCACGAGCAGTACTTC.